This T cell receptor (beta chain) derives from a study of spatial heterogeneity in lung cancer. Overall study: More beta-chain than alpha-chain sequences were consistently detected. Findings of the study overall: Expanded TCR counts, ubiquitous and regional, correlated respectively with ubiquitous and regional nonsynonymous mutation counts. Tumor mutation count correlated with how many alpha and beta TCRs expanded intratumorally.

Time point meaning: sample taken at primary tumor resection. The study sequenced unsorted whole RNA from tumor, nontumor lung or frozen PBMC. Individually, TCR cDNA molecules were each labelled with a unique molecular identifier. TCRdb recomputed calls from the 5' RACE reads with MiXCR, one row per CDR3 protein. Among approximately 7,800 distinct CDR3 sequences listed, under 10% were seen once. Trimming took 5 bases from V and 3 from J, leaving 14 bases between them. Germline V gene sequence: CDR1 LNHDA, CDR2 SQIVND (reference sequence). This CDR3 has 14 amino acids. This clonotype ranks as medium-sized. As yet, its antigen is unknown. This beta chain is a stray sequence in a library constructed for alpha chains; its clone size is not meaningful.

This receptor was identified in a male donor with early-stage non-small cell lung cancer. V is TRBV19 and J is TRBJ2-7, with D possibly being TRBD1 (5 bases). Sequencing used lung tumor tissue, obtained at surgery. CDR3 DNA: TGTGCCAGTAGTCCCGGAGCAGGGCTCTACGAGCAGTACTTC. This sequence encodes CASSPGAGLYEQYF.